This is a list of T cell receptor beta chains from one sample in a study of cytomegalovirus exposure and HLA in healthy donors. Sequencing was performed with immunoSEQ multiplex PCR; in TCRdb, only in-frame clones are kept and a portion is missing. The sample contains 100,000 to 150,000 clones, 60% to 75% of which appear only once. The source material was PBMCs. Receptor source: a woman aged 45-59 years in good health and CMV-seropositive. The CDR3 runs from the conserved cysteine through the conserved F or W. D genes are given only for firm matches. The listing skips clone size in some rows; elsewhere it reads once, few, many or a size class.

>-|TRBV7-8|-|TRBJ1-4
CASSSRLQDEKLFF
TGTGCCAGCAGCTCTAGGCTACAGGATGAAAAACTGTTTTTT
>few|TRBV5-4|TRBD1|TRBJ1-4
CASSYRDSNEKLFF
TGTGCCAGCAGCTACCGGGACAGTAATGAAAAACTGTTTTTT
>-|TRBV7-9|TRBD2|TRBJ2-7
CASSLAGFSGDRTYEQYF
TGTGCCAGCAGCTTAGCGGGCTTTAGCGGGGATAGGACCTACGAGCAGTACTTC
>-|TRBV7-2|-|TRBJ2-2
CASSLGGANTGELFF
TGTGCCAGCAGCCTCGGGGGAGCGAACACCGGGGAGCTGTTTTTT
>-|TRBV30|TRBD1|TRBJ2-3
CAWRSGQGGTDTQYF
TGTGCCTGGAGGTCGGGACAGGGAGGCACAGATACGCAGTATTTT
>once|TRBV23-1|TRBD1|TRBJ2-1
CASSQSEGTGATYNEQFF
TGCGCCAGCAGTCAGTCCGAAGGGACAGGGGCCACCTACAATGAGCAGTTCTTC
>-|TRBV30|TRBD1|TRBJ2-6
CAWSPGGASGANVLTF
TGTGCCTGGAGTCCAGGGGGCGCATCTGGGGCCAACGTCCTGACTTTC
>-|TRBV6-5|TRBD1|TRBJ2-1
CASSRRTGGGNEQFF
TGTGCCAGCAGTCGACGGACAGGAGGAGGCAATGAGCAGTTCTTC
>-|TRBV2|-|TRBJ1-2
CASSEIRSYTF
TGTGCCAGCAGTGAAATCAGGAGCTACACCTTC
>-|TRBV28|TRBD2|TRBJ2-7
CASSPPPPGLAGVAEQYF
TGTGCCAGCAGTCCCCCCCCTCCGGGACTAGCGGGGGTGGCCGAGCAGTACTTC
>-|TRBV13|-|TRBJ1-2
CASSRREYEGYTF
TGTGCCAGCAGCCGAAGGGAGTATGAGGGCTACACCTTC
>-|TRBV6-6|-|TRBJ2-3
CASSYGAADTQYF
TGTGCCAGCAGTTACGGGGCGGCTGATACGCAGTATTTT
>few|TRBV9|TRBD2|TRBJ2-5
CASSPAGGLETQYF
TGTGCCAGCAGTCCAGCGGGGGGGTTAGAGACCCAGTACTTC
>-|TRBV7-9|-|TRBJ1-2
CASSSGELGYTF
TGTGCCAGCAGCTCGGGGGAGCTTGGCTACACCTTC
>-|TRBV15|-|TRBJ2-2
CATSSWAGTGELFF
TGTGCCACCAGCAGCTGGGCAGGGACCGGGGAGCTGTTTTTT
>-|TRBV5-1|TRBD2|TRBJ2-7
CASSSTGGEQYF
TGCGCCAGCAGCTCAACCGGGGGGGAGCAGTACTTC
>few|TRBV6-1|TRBD1|TRBJ2-5
CASSAAGQAQETQYF
TGTGCCAGCAGTGCGGCTGGACAGGCGCAAGAGACCCAGTACTTC
>-|TRBV10-1|-|TRBJ1-3
CASSTGSSGNTIYF
TGCGCCAGTAGCACAGGATCCTCTGGAAACACCATATATTTT
>once|TRBV5-1|TRBD2|TRBJ2-1
CASATSGPYNEQFF
TGCGCCAGCGCGACTAGCGGACCCTACAATGAGCAGTTCTTC
>-|TRBV2|-|TRBJ2-5
CASSEARGTQYF
TGTGCCAGCAGTGAGGCCCGGGGGACCCAGTACTTC
>few|TRBV19|TRBD1|TRBJ1-2
CASRLVFRDSYGYTF
TGTGCCAGTAGGCTCGTCTTCCGGGACAGCTATGGCTACACCTTC
>-|TRBV7-2|TRBD2|TRBJ2-7
CASSFKVAGVRAYEQYF
TGTGCCAGCAGCTTCAAGGTAGCGGGGGTCCGAGCCTACGAGCAGTACTTC
>few|TRBV6-1|TRBD1|TRBJ1-1
CASSEAGTGMNTEAFF
TGTGCCAGCAGTGAAGCGGGGACAGGGATGAACACTGAAGCTTTCTTT
>-|TRBV6-6|-|TRBJ1-6
CAICLSRNSPLHF
TGTGCCATCTGTCTAAGCCGTAATTCACCCCTCCACTTT
>-|TRBV5-5|-|TRBJ1-1
CASTRTAGQGTEAFF
TGTGCCAGCACCCGAACAGCGGGTCAAGGTACTGAAGCTTTCTTT
>-|TRBV6-6|TRBD2|TRBJ2-1
CASGEGPSNEQFF
TGTGCCAGCGGGGAGGGCCCTTCTAATGAGCAGTTCTTC
>-|TRBV4-2|TRBD2|TRBJ2-7
CASSQDPRGGANEQYF
TGTGCCAGCAGCCAAGATCCGCGCGGGGGGGCAAACGAGCAGTACTTC
>few|TRBV2|TRBD1|TRBJ1-5
CASGDRGNQPQHF
TGTGCCAGCGGGGACAGGGGCAATCAGCCCCAGCATTTT
>-|TRBV10-2|TRBD1|TRBJ2-5
CASREQGARETQYF
TGCGCCAGCCGTGAGCAGGGGGCTAGAGAGACCCAGTACTTC
>-|TRBV6-6|-|TRBJ2-2
CASSYSGRGHGELFF
TGTGCCAGCAGTTACTCCGGGCGGGGGCACGGGGAGCTGTTTTTT
>-|TRBV7-2|-|TRBJ2-1
CASSPSGGEQFF
TGTGCCAGCAGCCCTAGTGGGGGCGAGCAGTTCTTC
>-|TRBV29-1|-|TRBJ2-1
CSVEQAGNEQFF
TGCAGCGTTGAGCAGGCGGGGAATGAGCAGTTCTTC
>-|TRBV4-1|TRBD2|TRBJ2-1
CASSQEVPGLAGVYNEQFF
TGCGCCAGCAGCCAAGAGGTCCCGGGACTAGCGGGGGTGTACAATGAGCAGTTCTTC
>-|TRBV7-2|-|TRBJ1-3
CASSLVPGFGNTIYF
TGTGCCAGCAGCTTAGTCCCAGGTTTTGGAAACACCATATATTTT
>-|TRBV19|TRBD2|TRBJ2-3
CASSSATGGGDTDTQYF
TGTGCCAGTAGTAGCGCTACGGGGGGGGGTGACACAGATACGCAGTATTTT
>-|TRBV7-9|-|TRBJ1-4
CASSRMTVLIEKLFF
TGTGCCAGCAGCCGGATGACAGTGTTGATTGAAAAACTGTTTTTT
>-|TRBV6-1|-|TRBJ2-1
CASSTGLHNEQFF
TGTGCCAGCAGTACGGGACTCCACAATGAGCAGTTCTTC
>-|TRBV5-1|-|TRBJ2-2
CASSLRLGSGELFF
TGCGCCAGCAGCTTGAGACTAGGGTCCGGGGAGCTGTTTTTT
>-|TRBV29-1|-|TRBJ1-2
CSVVLRDSNYGYTF
TGCAGCGTTGTTCTCCGGGATTCTAACTATGGCTACACCTTC
>-|TRBV5-5|TRBD2|TRBJ2-2
CASGSGGLQGSEELFF
TGTGCCAGCGGGAGCGGGGGGCTACAGGGTTCCGAGGAGCTGTTTTTT
>-|TRBV15|TRBD2|TRBJ2-3
CATSPSGGAGDTQYF
TGTGCCACCAGCCCCAGCGGGGGGGCCGGAGATACGCAGTATTTT
>-|TRBV27|-|TRBJ2-3
CASSLGPRGQDTQYF
TGTGCCAGCAGTTTAGGGCCCAGGGGACAAGATACGCAGTATTTT
>once|TRBV5-8|-|TRBJ1-5
CASSFWGLNQPQHF
TGTGCCAGCAGCTTTTGGGGCCTCAATCAGCCCCAGCATTTT
>-|TRBV4-3|-|TRBJ2-1
CASSQGRGLGDEQFF
TGCGCCAGCAGCCAAGGGAGGGGCCTCGGCGATGAGCAGTTCTTC
>-|TRBV2|-|TRBJ2-6
CASSTQSGANVLTF
TGTGCCAGCAGTACTCAATCTGGGGCCAACGTCCTGACTTTC
>once|TRBV4-3|-|TRBJ1-4
CASSQGGGSNEKLFF
TGCGCCAGCAGCCAAGGCGGTGGGTCTAATGAAAAACTGTTTTTT
>-|TRBV5-1|-|TRBJ2-1
CASSPNRDGEQFF
TGCGCCAGCAGCCCGAACAGGGATGGTGAGCAGTTCTTC
>few|TRBV4-1|-|TRBJ1-1
CASSQARGYEAFF
TGCGCCAGCAGCCAAGCTCGGGGGTATGAAGCTTTCTTT
>once|TRBV7-8|TRBD1|TRBJ1-2
CASSPAGGIGYTF
TGTGCCAGCAGCCCAGCAGGGGGCATTGGCTACACCTTC
>once|TRBV7-6|TRBD1|TRBJ1-2
CASSLRRETGVLGVYGYTF
TGTGCCAGCAGCTTAAGGCGGGAGACAGGGGTTTTAGGTGTCTATGGCTACACCTTC
>-|TRBV6-6|-|TRBJ2-1
CASSRGINEQFF
TGTGCCAGCAGCCGGGGGATCAATGAGCAGTTCTTC
>-|TRBV12-5|-|TRBJ2-2
CASGGGNSNTGELFF
TGTGCTAGTGGTGGGGGGAATTCGAACACCGGGGAGCTGTTTTTT
>few|TRBV6-1|-|TRBJ1-5
CASTREFNQPQHF
TGTGCCAGCACGCGGGAGTTCAATCAGCCCCAGCATTTT
>-|TRBV2|-|TRBJ1-2
CASSEAGRLYTF
TGTGCCAGCAGTGAAGCGGGGAGGCTCTACACCTTC
>-|TRBV5-4|-|TRBJ2-3
CASSLGMSVLGTDTQYF
TGTGCCAGCAGCTTGGGAATGTCGGTCTTGGGCACAGATACGCAGTATTTT
>few|TRBV5-1|-|TRBJ1-2
CASSLGEADWGYTF
TGCGCCAGCAGCTTGGGTGAGGCCGACTGGGGCTACACCTTC
>once|TRBV27|TRBD1|TRBJ1-5
CASRPTGRQPQHF
TGTGCCAGCAGGCCGACAGGGCGTCAGCCCCAGCATTTT